The following is a T cell receptor beta chain sequence with its context. Its antigen remains unidentified. Here immunoSEQ multiplex PCR was the method, and the copy in TCRdb shows in-frame clones only, minus some. This table has 95,000 to 100,000 clones, 86% appearing once. This sample stems from a study of graft-versus-host responses after intestinal transplantation. Findings and caveats of the study: Where graft-donor T cell macrochimerism was present, patients had high graft-versus-host to host-versus-graft clonal ratios in allografts. Detected in recipient marrow were GvH clones, some of which were first observed in ileum or blood.

Material: PBMCs, obtained 255 days after intestinal transplant. The receptor was derived from a human patient who received an intestinal transplant, so some T cells may come from the graft donor.

The CDR3 DNA reads TGTGCCAGCAGTTTTCATCCCGGGAACTTACAAGAGACCCAGTACTTC. Translated: CASSFHPGNLQETQYF. J is TRBJ2-5 and V is TRBV27; D perhaps matches TRBD2 (5 bases). CDR1 is MNHEY and CDR2 is SMNVEV in the germline V gene (reference sequence). CDR3 length: 16 amino acids. The V gene lost 3 bases and the J gene lost 2 bases, with 16 bases spanning the gap.